One TCR beta chain is described in this entry. This same CDR3 is encoded by further DNA sequences in the sample. Original methodology: Amplification of reference gene primers provided the estimated nucleated cell counts. The table came from immunoSEQ multiplex PCR; TCRdb's copy has only in-frame clones and leaves some out. V and J calls and clone size are copied from that table; D and trimming were computed from the DNA. The sample comprises some 140,000 clones, approximately 84% of which are singletons, and 1.1% to 1.5% rests with the top ten. These data come from a study of blood T cell repertoires in COVID-19. Study overall: Sources were T cells, B-cell-depleted T cells, or PBMCs; the material itself was cDNA or gDNA.

The source is a man aged 60 to 75 with acute or convalescent COVID-19. The source material was peripheral blood.

CDR3 amino acids: CASSLGQNTEAFF. CDR3 nucleotides: TGTGCCAGCAGCTTGGGGCAGAACACTGAAGCTTTCTTT. This chain connects TRBV11-3 to TRBJ1-1; D perhaps matches TRBD1 (5 bases). CDR1 and CDR2 from the germline V gene are SGHNT and YENEEA. CDR3 length: 13 residues. The V and J ends lost 3 bases and 1 base respectively, with 6 bases between them.